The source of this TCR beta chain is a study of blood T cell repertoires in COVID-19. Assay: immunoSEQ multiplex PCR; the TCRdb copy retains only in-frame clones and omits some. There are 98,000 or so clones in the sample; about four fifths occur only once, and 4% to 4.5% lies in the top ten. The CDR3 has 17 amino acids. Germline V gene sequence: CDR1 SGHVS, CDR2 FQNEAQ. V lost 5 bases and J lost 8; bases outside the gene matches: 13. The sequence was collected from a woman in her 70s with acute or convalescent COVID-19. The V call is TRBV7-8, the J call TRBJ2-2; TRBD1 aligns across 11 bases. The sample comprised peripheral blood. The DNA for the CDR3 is TGTGCCAGCAGCAGGGGAGCCGGGACAGGGGGTATAGGGGAGCTGTTTTTT. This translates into CASSRGAGTGGIGELFF.